This passage covers 21 T cell receptor beta chains from one sample sequenced in a study of blood T cell repertoires in COVID-19. Profiled with immunoSEQ multiplex PCR; TCRdb holds only in-frame clones, not every one. The data hold about 150,000 clones, with approximately 86% observed a single time. The sequencing sample was made of peripheral blood. The receptor source for this set is a woman between 65 and 79 years old with acute or convalescent COVID-19.

This chain connects TRBV18 to TRBJ1-1; the D gene is possibly TRBD1 (5 bases). Germline assignment: CDR1 KGHSH and CDR2 LQKENI. The length of the CDR3 is 16 residues. V was trimmed by 2 bases and J by 5 bases, leaving 18 bases between them. The CDR3 is CASSPSRTLGSTEAFF. As DNA, the CDR3 is TGTGCCAGCTCACCATCACGGACACTCGGTAGTACTGAAGCTTTCTTT.

The rearrangement joins TRBV5-1 to TRBJ1-1; 8 bases line up with TRBD1. Trimming took 4 bases from V and 5 from J; bases not matched to a gene: 10. This CDR3 region has 15 residues. Per the germline V gene, CDR1 is SGHRS and CDR2 is YFSETQ. CDR3 coding DNA: TGCGCCAGCAGCCCCTCGGCAGGGGGCCAGACTGAAGCTTTCTTT. It yields the protein CASSPSAGGQTEAFF.

CDR3 in DNA: TGTGCCAGCACCCTAGGAGACAGTTTTAACTATGGCTACACCTTC. Amino acids: CASTLGDSFNYGYTF. The J gene is TRBJ1-2, the V gene TRBV6-5, with a weak D call TRBD1 (5 bases). The CDR3 length is 15 residues. Trimming left V 7 bases short and J 1 base short, with 16 bases between. Germline V gives CDR1 MNHEY, CDR2 SVGAGI.

Here the CDR3 DNA reads TGTGCCAGCAGCCGAGGTGAAAGAGGCTACACCTTC. Its translation: CASSRGERGYTF. This chain uses TRBV9 with TRBJ1-2; D remains unclear. The ends were cut back, 4 bases at V and 8 bases at J, with 12 bases in the middle. From germline, CDR1 is SGDLS and CDR2 YYNGEE. The CDR3 runs to 12 residues.

This clone has at least ten counts. The CDR3 coding sequence is TGTGCCAGCAGCTTCAGGGTCAATTCACCCCTCCACTTT. This codes for CASSFRVNSPLHF. The V and J genes are TRBV7-8 and TRBJ1-6, with D perhaps TRBD1 (5 bases). Germline CDR1 SGHVS, CDR2 FQNEAQ. This CDR3 contains 13 residues. V lost 3 bases, J lost 7 bases, and 7 bases lay in between.

This clone appeared a single time. The chain uses TRBV7-2 and TRBJ1-1; no definite D call. Germline CDR1 reads SGHTA; CDR2 reads FQGNSA. V lost 3 bases, J lost 0 bases, and 5 bases lay in between. The length of the CDR3 is 13 residues. The DNA of the CDR3 is TGTGCCAGCAGCTTTGGGCTGAACACTGAAGCTTTCTTT. Protein: CASSFGLNTEAFF.

The chain employs TRBV5-1 and TRBJ1-4; possible D gene TRBD1, 6 bases. The CDR3 length is 17 residues. In germline, CDR1 is SGHRS, CDR2 YFSETQ. The V end was cut by 0 bases, the J end by 3 bases, with 15 bases between. Here the CDR3 reads CASSLAGGQDANEKLFF. CDR3 in DNA: TGCGCCAGCAGCTTGGCCGGGGGGCAGGACGCTAATGAAAAACTGTTTTTT.

This chain links TRBV24-1 with TRBJ1-1; maybe TRBD1 (5 bases). CDR1 is KGHDR and CDR2 is SFDVKD in the germline V gene. Trimming cost V 6 bases and J 6 bases, with 19 bases left between them. This CDR3 contains 15 residues. CDR3 nucleotide sequence: TGTGCCACCAGTCCAACTGGCGGGGGGTTCTCTGAAGCTTTCTTT. It yields the protein CATSPTGGGFSEAFF.

The rearrangement joins TRBV5-1 to TRBJ1-2; no clear D gene. Germline lookup yields CDR1 SGHRS and CDR2 YFSETQ. The CDR3 is 14 amino acids. V lost 0 bases to trimming and J lost 0 bases, with 6 bases between them. CDR3 sequence: CASSLAATNYGYTF. In nucleotides, the CDR3 is TGCGCCAGCAGCTTGGCAGCGACTAACTATGGCTACACCTTC.

The chain recombines TRBV7-2 with TRBJ1-3, with D unresolved. The V and J ends lost 0 bases and 4 bases respectively, with 16 bases between them. Looked up from germline, CDR1 is SGHTA and CDR2 is FQGNSA. There are 17 residues in the CDR3. The DNA of the CDR3 is TGTGCCAGCAGCTTAGCCCCACCGGGTTCATGGGGAAACACCATATATTTT. Protein: CASSLAPPGSWGNTIYF.

This chain links TRBV27 with TRBJ2-3; 11 bases are shared with TRBD1. Germline loops: CDR1 MNHEY, CDR2 SMNVEV (reference sequence). Losses at the gene ends were 5 bases for V and 4 bases for J; bases not matched to a gene: 5. The CDR3 totals 15 residues. The CDR3 sequence: CASSRGTGGPDTQYF. CDR3 in DNA: TGTGCCAGCAGTCGAGGGACAGGGGGGCCAGATACGCAGTATTTT.

This chain uses TRBV20-1 with TRBJ2-1, with no clear D. The germline CDR1 and CDR2 sequences are DFQATT and SNEGSKA (reference sequence). V was pared by 3 bases and J by 9 bases, with 9 bases between. The CDR3 has 11 amino acids. The CDR3 is CSASKGGEQFF. Written as DNA, the CDR3 is TGCAGTGCTAGTAAAGGCGGTGAGCAGTTCTTC.

The chain links TRBV6-6 to TRBJ1-2, with 8 bases matching TRBD1. The V and J ends lost 2 bases and 4 bases, in that order; junction bases with no gene match: 6. The CDR3 is 15 residues long. CDR1 is MNHNY and CDR2 is SVGAGI in the germline V gene (reference sequence). The CDR3 is CASSYATGGGYGYTF. The CDR3 DNA reads TGTGCCAGCAGTTACGCTACAGGGGGAGGCTATGGCTACACCTTC.

J is TRBJ2-3 and V is TRBV19, with 9 bases fitting TRBD2. Looked up from germline, CDR1 is LNHDA and CDR2 is SQIVND (reference sequence). J was trimmed by 5 bases and V by 4 bases; bases with no gene match: 7. The CDR3 has 15 residues. The CDR3, as DNA: TGTGCCAGTAGTAGGGTAGCGGGGGAGGGAGATACGCAGTATTTT. This gives the protein CASSRVAGEGDTQYF. Variable domain in full (rest from reference TRBV19 and TRBJ2-3): DGGITQSPKYLFRKEGQNVTLSCEQNLNHDAMYWYRQDPGQGLRLIYYSQIVNDFQKGDIAEGYSVSREKKESFPLTVTSAQKNPTAFYLCASSRVAGEGDTQYFGPGTRLTVL.

CDR3: CASSSGTVKETQYF. The CDR3 DNA reads TGCGCCAGCAGCTCCGGGACAGTCAAAGAGACCCAGTACTTC. The chain is built from TRBV10-1 and TRBJ2-5; 7 positions match TRBD1. The germline V gene has CDR1 WNHNN and CDR2 SYGVQD (reference sequence). CDR3 length: 14 residues. V gave up 6 bases and J gave up 3 bases; unmatched junction bases: 7.

The chain joins TRBV27 to TRBJ1-1; D is undetermined. CDR1 is MNHEY and CDR2 is SMNVEV in the germline V gene (reference sequence). The V end was cut by 6 bases, the J end by 6 bases, with 14 bases between. The length of the CDR3 is 13 residues. DNA of the CDR3: TGTGCCAGCAGCCTGCTGTCGAGGTCTGAAGCTTTCTTT. Encoded protein: CASSLLSRSEAFF.

The gene calls are TRBV19 and TRBJ2-1; a possible D gene is TRBD2 (5 bases). V shed 5 bases and J shed 7 bases, with 15 bases lying between them. In germline, CDR1 is LNHDA, CDR2 SQIVND (reference sequence). This CDR3 is built from 14 residues. The CDR3 nucleotides read TGTGCCAGTAGTGGCTACGGGGTCTCTAATGAGCAGTTCTTC. This codes for CASSGYGVSNEQFF.

The V gene is TRBV7-9, the J gene TRBJ1-2; D possibly corresponds to TRBD1 (5 bases). The V gene lost 1 base and the J gene lost 8 bases, with 8 bases spanning the gap. CDR3 length equals 12 residues. Germline CDR1 reads SEHNR; CDR2 reads FQNEAQ (reference sequence). The DNA for the CDR3 is TGTGCCAGCAGCTTAGTGCGGGACGGCTACACCTTC. As protein: CASSLVRDGYTF.

The chain uses TRBV11-1 and TRBJ2-1, with 9 positions matching TRBD2. Germline CDR1 is SGHAT and CDR2 is FQDESV (reference sequence). Unmatched junction bases numbered 6, after V lost 1 base and J lost 8 bases. The CDR3 has 15 residues. Here the CDR3 DNA reads TGTGCCAGCAGCTTAGGTCGCGGGGGGGCCGATGAGCAGTTCTTC. Its translation: CASSLGRGGADEQFF. Supplemented by reference TRBV11-1 and TRBJ2-1, the full variable domain reads EAEVAQSPRYKITEKSQAVAFWCDPISGHATLYWYRQILGQGPELLVQFQDESVVDDSQLPKDRFSAERLKGVDSTLKIQPAELGDSAMYLCASSLGRGGADEQFFGPGTRLTVL.

This clone was detected once. The rearrangement uses TRBV7-6 and TRBJ2-7; 14 bases map to TRBD2. Trimming cost V 4 bases and J 1 base; bases outside gene matches: 3. CDR1 is SGHVS and CDR2 is FNYEAQ in the germline V gene. This CDR3 spans 16 amino acids. The CDR3 DNA reads as TGTGCCAGCAGCTCCGGACTAGCGGGGGGATCCTACGAGCAGTACTTC. It encodes CASSSGLAGGSYEQYF.

This CDR3 is CASSRRGMRETQYF. CDR3 in DNA: TGCGCCAGCAGCCGCAGGGGTATGAGGGAGACCCAGTACTTC. The J gene is TRBJ2-5, the V gene TRBV5-1; a weak D match, TRBD1 (6 bases). From germline, CDR1 is SGHRS and CDR2 YFSETQ. Trimming took 4 bases from V and 5 from J, leaving 15 bases between them. This CDR3 region has 14 residues.